A single sample is the source of the 32 T cell receptor beta chains below, sequenced in a study of regulatory T cells in long-lasting Graves disease. Time point reported: persistent/refractory GD, antithyroid drugs over 5 years with positive TRAb. Generation of the TCR library employed RNA extracted from PBMCs. In building TCR beta libraries, iRepertoire HTBI primers were used together with Arm-PCR of CDR3 regions. Each CDR3 protein gets one entry after TCRdb re-called the multiplex PCR reads with MiXCR. The sample includes 400,000 to 500,000 distinct CDR3 sequences, roughly 22% of them seen just once. The sequencing here drew on peripheral blood mononuclear cells (PBMCs), taken when the disease was refractory, from a patient treated with antithyroid drugs. The receptor set was obtained from a female donor with Graves disease.

The sample holds a few counts of this clonotype. This chain connects TRBV7-2 to TRBJ2-5, with D unresolved. CDR1 and CDR2 from the germline V gene are SGHTA and FQGNSA. The CDR3 runs to 15 residues. V was clipped by 1 base and J by 7 bases, with 16 bases between them. The CDR3 here is CASSLGSEGWGTQYF. In DNA, the CDR3 is TGTGCCAGCAGCTTAGGTTCGGAAGGATGGGGGACCCAGTACTTC.

V and J are TRBV12-3 or TRBV12-4 and TRBJ1-3; D gene uncertain. The ends were cut back, 5 bases at V and 4 bases at J, with 3 bases in the middle. This CDR3 comprises 11 residues. The CDR3 loop reads CASSVGNTIYF. The DNA of the CDR3 is TGTGCCAGCAGTGTAGGAAACACCATATATTTT.

This clonotype was seen a handful of times. The gene calls are TRBV5-1 and TRBJ2-5; D is unclear. Germline values: CDR1 SGHRS, CDR2 YFSETQ. V was cut by 7 bases and J by 5 bases, with 15 bases left in between. This CDR3 is built from 13 residues. CDR3 loop: CASGWSVEETQYF. CDR3 nucleotides: TGCGCCAGCGGCTGGAGTGTTGAGGAGACCCAGTACTTC. Filled out from reference TRBV5-1 and TRBJ2-5, the complete variable domain reads KAGVTQTPRYLIKTRGQQVTLSCSPISGHRSVSWYQQTPGQGLQFLFEYFSETQRNKGNFPGRFSGRQFSNSRSEMNVSTLELGDSALYLCASGWSVEETQYFGPGTRLLVL.

This clonotype was found a few times. The J gene is TRBJ2-5, the V gene TRBV4-1; 7 bases map to TRBD2. The CDR3 runs 16 residues. V was clipped by 1 base and J by 4 bases; unmatched bases: 9. Germline loops: CDR1 MGHRA, CDR2 YSYEKL. CDR3: CASSQGMAGEGETQYF. As DNA, the CDR3 is TGCGCCAGCAGCCAAGGAATGGCGGGGGAGGGAGAGACCCAGTACTTC.

This clonotype came up a few times. The chain employs TRBV3-1 and TRBJ1-5; maybe TRBD1 (6 bases). This CDR3 is 16 amino acids long. V shed 0 bases and J shed 2 bases, with 11 bases lying between them. CDR1 LGHDT and CDR2 YNNKEL come from the germline V gene (reference sequence). CDR3 in DNA: TGTGCCAGCAGCCAAGATTACAGGGCAGGCAATCAGCCCCAGCATTTT. It specifies CASSQDYRAGNQPQHF.

This clonotype turned up a few times. The chain uses TRBV3-1 and TRBJ2-2, with 12 nucleotides matching TRBD2. CDR1 LGHDT and CDR2 YNNKEL come from the germline V gene (reference sequence). There are 15 residues in the CDR3. The ends lost 3 bases at V and 4 bases at J; junction bases unmatched: 0. CDR3 in DNA: TGTGCCAGCAGCCAGACTAGCGGGAGCACCGGGGAGCTGTTTTTT. Its translation: CASSQTSGSTGELFF.

This clonotype was counted ten times or more. The chain joins TRBV7-2 to TRBJ1-2, with TRBD1 as a possible D gene (6 bases). The V end lost 3 bases, the J end lost 4 bases, and 18 bases lay between the germline ends. Germline-derived CDR1 and CDR2 are SGHTA and FQGNSA. CDR3 length: 16 residues. CDR3: CASSFSLEDSAYGYTF. CDR3 DNA sequence: TGTGCCAGCAGCTTTTCTCTGGAGGACAGCGCCTATGGCTACACCTTC.

The J gene is TRBJ2-3, the V gene TRBV7-2; the D is unclear. Germline CDR1 reads SGHTA; CDR2 reads FQGNSA. V lost 6 bases and J lost 4, with 14 bases in between. The CDR3 is made up of 14 amino acids. The CDR3 region has the DNA TGTGCCAGCAGTTCGCAGTTAGGGCCAGATACGCAGTATTTT. Its translation: CASSSQLGPDTQYF.

CDR3 DNA sequence: TGTGCCAGCAGTGAAGGACGGACCCCTGGAAACACCATATATTTT. As protein: CASSEGRTPGNTIYF. This sequence joins TRBV2 and TRBJ1-3; no clear D gene. The CDR3 totals 15 residues. The V and J ends lost 1 base and 2 bases respectively, with 9 bases between them. Germline values: CDR1 SNHLY, CDR2 FYNNEI. Full variable domain (missing parts from reference TRBV2 and TRBJ1-3): EPEVTQTPSHQVTQMGQEVILRCVPISNHLYFYWYRQILGQKVEFLVSFYNNEISEKSEIFDDQFSVERPDGSNFTLKIRSTKLEDSAMYFCASSEGRTPGNTIYFGEGSWLTVV.

The rearrangement links TRBV7-2 to TRBJ1-5; weak D call: TRBD1 (6 bases). Germline CDR1 SGHTA, CDR2 FQGNSA. V dropped 6 bases and J dropped 1 base, with 13 bases sitting between them. This CDR3 has 15 amino acids. CDR3 sequence reads: CASSMGGASNQPQHF. CDR3 sequence (DNA): TGTGCCAGCAGTATGGGGGGGGCCAGCAATCAGCCCCAGCATTTT.

V gene TRBV29-1 combines with J gene TRBJ2-3, with 11 bases matching TRBD2. Germline CDR1 reads SQVTM; CDR2 reads ANQGSEA. This CDR3 has 16 residues. V dropped 5 bases and J dropped 4; count of bases not matched to a gene: 11. CDR3 region: CSVISGGVEVPDTQYF. CDR3 nucleotides: TGCAGCGTTATTAGCGGGGGGGTTGAAGTCCCAGATACGCAGTATTTT.

The chain couples TRBV30 to TRBJ2-6; possible D gene TRBD1, 5 bases. V was clipped by 5 bases and J by 4 bases, with 12 bases between them. Germline CDR1 GTSNPN, CDR2 SVGIG (reference sequence). This CDR3 is built from 14 residues. CDR3 DNA sequence: TGTGCCTGGGAAACAGGCGGAGGGGCCAACGTCCTGACTTTC. Protein product: CAWETGGGANVLTF. Looking up the rest from reference TRBV30 and TRBJ2-6 gives the full variable domain: SQTIHQWPATLVQPVGSPLSLECTVEGTSNPNLYWYRQAAGRGLQLLFYSVGIGQISSEVPQNLSASRPQDRQFILSSKKLLLSDSGFYLCAWETGGGANVLTFGAGSRLTVL.

This clonotype was observed at least ten times. The chain couples TRBV6-5 to TRBJ1-1; D not resolved. Germline V lookup: CDR1 MNHEY, CDR2 SVGAGI. The V end was cut by 2 bases, the J end by 2 bases, with 9 bases between. The CDR3 loop spans 14 amino acids. In DNA form, the CDR3 reads TGTGCCAGCAGTTACACTGACTCAAACACTGAAGCTTTCTTT. It specifies CASSYTDSNTEAFF.

At least ten counts were recorded for this clonotype. The genes are TRBV28 and TRBJ2-2, with TRBD2 matching 9 bases. Trimming removed 6 bases from V and 0 bases from J; junction bases left unmatched: 2. This CDR3 spans 15 amino acids. Germline V gene data show CDR1 as MDHEN and CDR2 as SYDVKM. The CDR3 loop reads CASRVAGANTGELFF. In DNA form, the CDR3 reads TGTGCCAGCAGGGTAGCGGGAGCGAACACCGGGGAGCTGTTTTTT.

Ten or more counts support this clonotype. The rearrangement joins TRBV2 to TRBJ1-1; weak D call: TRBD1 (5 bases). This CDR3 has 13 residues. Germline V CDR1 and CDR2: SNHLY, FYNNEI. Trimming took 6 bases from V and 2 from J, leaving 10 bases between them. This CDR3 is CASRRTFNTEAFF. The CDR3 DNA sequence: TGTGCCAGCAGACGGACATTCAACACTGAAGCTTTCTTT.

There are many counts of this clonotype. The chain carries TRBV7-8 and TRBJ1-1; 10 nucleotides line up with TRBD1. CDR3 length: 14 residues. CDR1 SGHVS and CDR2 FQNEAQ come from the germline V gene. V was clipped by 2 bases and J by 5 bases; unmatched bases: 2. The CDR3 bases are TGTGCCAGCAGCTTAAGGACAGGGGGTACTGAAGCTTTCTTT. Amino acids: CASSLRTGGTEAFF.

This chain connects TRBV30 to TRBJ2-2; no clear D. V lost 0 bases, J lost 8 bases, and 10 bases lay in between. Germline V gene lookup returns CDR1 GTSNPN and CDR2 SVGIG (reference sequence). The length of the CDR3 is 13 residues. CDR3 nucleotides: TGTGCCTGGAGTGTTCGTCCGGCTGGGGAGCTGTTTTTT. Translated: CAWSVRPAGELFF.

About this clonotype: This clone may be a read error of a much larger clone one base away. The CDR3 sequence: CASAAGTYGYTF. CDR3 nucleotides: TGTGCCAGCGCGGCAGGGACCTATGGCTACACCTTC. The rearrangement joins TRBV28 to TRBJ1-2; tentative D call: TRBD1 (5 bases). V was pared by 8 bases and J by 4 bases, with 11 bases between. The CDR3 contains 12 residues. CDR1 is MDHEN, CDR2 SYDVKM, per germline.

This clonotype has at least ten counts. The chain is built from TRBV29-1 and TRBJ1-1; no reliable D call. Trimming removed 7 bases at V and 0 bases at J, with 12 bases between. The CDR3 runs 13 residues. CDR1 and CDR2 (germline): SQVTM, ANQGSEA. The CDR3 nucleotides are TGCAGCGCAAACGGATTCATGAACACTGAAGCTTTCTTT. It codes for CSANGFMNTEAFF.

The chain joins TRBV7-3 to TRBJ2-5; D gene ambiguous. The germline V gene encodes CDR1 SGHTA and CDR2 FQGTGA. There are 15 residues in the CDR3. The V end lost 5 bases, the J end lost 2 bases, and 15 bases lay between the germline ends. The CDR3 sequence is CASSPGGLEQETQYF. CDR3 DNA sequence: TGTGCCAGCAGCCCGGGTGGTCTAGAGCAAGAGACCCAGTACTTC.

This clonotype appeared many times. This chain connects TRBV10-3 to TRBJ1-5; no clear D. This CDR3 region has 14 residues. Germline V lookup: CDR1 ENHRY, CDR2 SYGVKD. Trimming stripped 0 bases from V and 1 base from J, with 4 bases between. The CDR3 loop is CAISESDSNQPQHF. The DNA for the CDR3 is TGTGCCATCAGTGAGTCGGACAGCAATCAGCCCCAGCATTTT.

Here the CDR3 reads CASRWTGDSYEQYF. DNA of the CDR3: TGCGCCAGCAGGTGGACGGGGGACTCCTACGAGCAGTACTTC. J is TRBJ2-7 and V is TRBV5-1, with TRBD2 as a possible D gene (6 bases). The CDR3 covers 14 residues. CDR1 SGHRS and CDR2 YFSETQ come from the germline V gene. V was pared by 5 bases and J by 0 bases, with 12 bases between. Supplemented by reference TRBV5-1 and TRBJ2-7, the full variable domain reads KAGVTQTPRYLIKTRGQQVTLSCSPISGHRSVSWYQQTPGQGLQFLFEYFSETQRNKGNFPGRFSGRQFSNSRSEMNVSTLELGDSALYLCASRWTGDSYEQYFGPGTRLTVT.

The chain couples TRBV28 to TRBJ1-1; TRBD1 might be the D (6 bases). The length of the CDR3 is 13 residues. Germline V gene data show CDR1 as MDHEN and CDR2 as SYDVKM. The V end was cut by 3 bases, the J end by 11 bases, with 16 bases between. Here the CDR3 reads CASSFIGGRTAFF. CDR3 coding DNA: TGTGCCAGCAGTTTTATTGGGGGGCGGACGGCTTTCTTT.

This clonotype was picked up many times. The V call is TRBV27, the J call TRBJ2-2, with D unresolved. Per germline, CDR1 MNHEY and CDR2 SMNVEV (reference sequence). Trimming left V 8 bases short and J 0 bases short, with 7 bases between. The CDR3 contains 13 residues. DNA for the CDR3: TGTGCCAGCGTAGGACCGAACACCGGGGAGCTGTTTTTT. Translating gives CASVGPNTGELFF.

This clonotype came up many times. This sequence joins TRBV25-1 and TRBJ1-1; 8 bases agree with TRBD1. J was trimmed by 5 bases and V by 2 bases; bases with no gene match: 7. The CDR3 length is 15 residues. Germline V gene data show CDR1 as MGHDK and CDR2 as SYGVNS. The CDR3 DNA reads as TGTGCCAGCAGTGAAGGAACAGGGGGGAGGACTGAAGCTTTCTTT. Protein: CASSEGTGGRTEAFF.

Many counts were recorded for this clonotype. The chain joins TRBV28 to TRBJ1-4, with D perhaps matching TRBD1 (6 bases). V shed 2 bases and J shed 8 bases, with 9 bases lying between them. CDR3 size: 13 residues. Germline V gene sequence: CDR1 MDHEN, CDR2 SYDVKM. DNA for the CDR3: TGTGCCAGCAGTTTAACCACAGGGGAAAAACTGTTTTTT. The encoded protein is CASSLTTGEKLFF. The whole variable domain, remainder taken from reference TRBV28 and TRBJ1-4, is DVKVTQSSRYLVKRTGEKVFLECVQDMDHENMFWYRQDPGLGLRLIYFSYDVKMKEKGDIPEGYSVSREKKERFSLILESASTNQTSMYLCASSLTTGEKLFFGSGTQLSVL.

This clonotype was seen a few times. The gene calls are TRBV19 and TRBJ1-1; D not certain. With 10 bases removed from V and 4 bases from J, the gap between germline ends came to 10 bases. CDR1 and CDR2 (germline): LNHDA, SQIVND (reference sequence). The CDR3 is 11 amino acids. DNA of the CDR3: TGTGCCACCAGAAGCGGCACTGAAGCTTTCTTT. This sequence encodes CATRSGTEAFF.

This clonotype occurred a few times. This chain links TRBV29-1 with TRBJ1-1; D call uncertain. Germline values: CDR1 SQVTM, CDR2 ANQGSEA. V gave up 3 bases and J gave up 3 bases, with 14 bases separating them. The CDR3 has 14 residues. CDR3 DNA sequence: TGCAGCGTTGATGGCGCGGCTAATCACACTGAAGCTTTCTTT. The encoded protein is CSVDGAANHTEAFF.

This clonotype was seen repeatedly, ten times or more. The chain uses TRBV12-3 or TRBV12-4 and TRBJ1-3; a weak D match, TRBD1 (5 bases). The CDR3 loop spans 13 amino acids. V was pared by 3 bases and J by 7 bases, with 10 bases between. This chain's CDR3 is CASSFAGPNTIYF. CDR3 in DNA: TGTGCCAGCAGTTTCGCAGGGCCGAACACCATATATTTT.

The table lists this clonotype with a count of one. The CDR3 coding sequence is TGTGCCAGCAGCTTCCGGACTAGCGGGAGGGCTGGGACCCAGTACTTC. It encodes CASSFRTSGRAGTQYF. The chain has TRBV13 and TRBJ2-5; 15 bases are a match to TRBD2. The V and J ends lost 3 bases and 7 bases, in that order; junction bases with no gene match: 6. CDR1 is PRHDT and CDR2 is FYEKMQ in the germline V gene (reference sequence). The CDR3 has 16 amino acids.

The table lists this clonotype with a few counts. The genes are TRBV20-1 and TRBJ1-2; D not resolved. The CDR3 has 12 amino acids. From germline, CDR1 is DFQATT and CDR2 SNEGSKA (reference sequence). CDR3 sequence reads: CATRRVNYGYTF. The CDR3, as DNA: TGCGCTACTCGAAGAGTTAACTATGGCTACACCTTC.

This clonotype was detected many times. The rearrangement uses TRBV12-3 or TRBV12-4 and TRBJ2-7; the D gene is possibly TRBD2 (5 bases). The CDR3 is made up of 13 amino acids. Trimming took 3 bases from V and 2 from J, leaving 8 bases between them. The CDR3 reads CASSFGGPYEQYF. DNA of the CDR3: TGTGCCAGCAGTTTCGGCGGGCCCTACGAGCAGTACTTC.